This T cell receptor (beta chain) is drawn from a study of regulatory T cells in long-lasting Graves disease (TCRdb year 2021). Background on the whole study: Persistent Graves' disease was defined as persistently positive TSH receptor autoantibodies together with antithyroid drug treatment for over 5 years. This study used TCR sequencing and RNA sequencing of peripheral blood to compare persistent Graves' disease patients against newly diagnosed Graves' disease patients. The study was conducted in China and was registered as a clinical trial. A total of around 35 samples underwent TCR sequencing, from about 13 patients with persistent Graves' disease and 20 or so patients with newly diagnosed Graves' disease. On average, persistent Graves' disease patients in the clinical cohort had been on antithyroid drugs for around ten years. Study-wide conclusions, independent of this receptor: The authors noted that the small sample size was a limitation that may lower accuracy. Because the primary lesion, thyroid tissue, could not be accessed, the study looked at peripheral blood alone. TRBV28, TRBJ1-2 and TRBJ2-5 were preferentially used in persistent disease, while TRBV20-1 and TRBJ2-1 were favored in newly diagnosed disease. Patients with persistent disease shared more public clonotypes (around 3,000) than newly diagnosed patients did (966). Lower TCR Shannon entropy and fewer highly expanded clones were observed in persistent Graves' disease patients than in newly diagnosed patients, which suggested clonal expansion. Sequencing and analysis were limited to the TCR beta chain.

The V end loses 7 bases and the J end loses 7 bases, and a stretch of 14 bases separates them. Taken from cysteine to phenylalanine, the CDR3 has 14 residues. This entry keeps only the CDR3 DNA: 42 bases, framed from base 1. In the germline V gene, CDR1 corresponds to SNHLY and CDR2 to FYNNEI. The library came from multiplex PCR. Sequencing was carried out with an Illumina HiSeq 4000. TCR beta libraries were built with iRepertoire HTBI primers and Arm-PCR amplification of CDR3 regions. PCR products were gel purified before sequencing. In the paper's pipeline: Across samples, 60 to 70 TRBV and roughly 15 TRBJ segments were identified and used for gene usage analysis of CDR3 amino acid clonotypes. Filtered high-quality paired reads were merged into contigs using COPE and FqMerger. BLAST was used to align contigs to IMGT TRBV, TRBD and TRBJ reference genes, and CDR3 was defined according to IMGT. Clonotypes above 0.1% frequency were classified as highly expanded clones. Shannon entropy was used to measure repertoire diversity, and the Gini coefficient was used to measure V-J evenness. Clonotypes shared by more than one individual were considered public. TCRdb passed the public sequencing reads through fastp at Q25 and MiXCR, retaining productive beta sequences. Each record represents a unique CDR3 protein, reported with the most common genes and DNA among its rows. TCRdb's processing, not the authors' own work, is the source of the V and J calls. The sample table contains about 470,000 distinct CDR3 sequences; only one count was recorded for around 21% of them. The ten largest clones add up to approximately 8% of the sample.

What this sample's time point label stands for: persistent/refractory GD, antithyroid drugs over 5 years with positive TRAb. For both TCR sequencing and RNA sequencing, RNA was extracted from PBMCs using TRIzol. The diagnosis of Graves' disease was made according to American Thyroid Association guidelines. The patients came from an endocrinology department in Xi'an, China. From each patient, roughly 9 milliliters of peripheral blood was collected into an EDTA anticoagulant tube. Ficoll Paque Plus density gradient separation was used to isolate PBMCs, and no additional T cell sorting was done. An Agilent 2100 Bioanalyzer and agarose gel were used to assess RNA quality, and a NanoDrop 2000 was used to measure RNA concentration. This clonotype was seen repeatedly, ten times or more. The target of this receptor is not known. There are no base qualities to consult, and no much larger clone falls within one base.

The sequence is built from TRBV2 and TRBJ1-6, with TRBD1 as a weak D call on 5 bases. The sequence was collected from a female donor with Graves disease. Sequenced material: peripheral blood mononuclear cells (PBMCs), taken when the disease was refractory, from a patient treated with antithyroid drugs. The DNA is TGTGCCAGCATTAAACAGGAGACCAATTCACCCCTCCACTTT. Its protein product is CASIKQETNSPLHF.